This T cell receptor beta chain came from a study of beta chain features in type 1 diabetes. The study, taken as a whole, reports: VDJ junctions in type 1 diabetes patients carried more deletions and fewer insertions. Patients' naive, central memory and regulatory TCRB repertoires appeared more alike than those of healthy donors.

Since all of the isolated RNA was reverse transcribed, expressed TCRB transcripts were what got sequenced. Naive, central memory and regulatory T cell samples averaged around 3.3 million reads. The method was immunoSEQ multiplex PCR; TCRdb's version includes in-frame clones alone and lacks a portion of them. Of about 320,000 clones listed, 14% are singletons. V was clipped by 8 bases and J by 5 bases; unmatched bases: 11. CDR1 and CDR2 from the germline V gene are SGHDT and YYEEEE. This CDR3 region has 14 residues. This clone was picked up a small number of times. Its antigen is still unknown. One heparinised draw, averaging about 110 mL, was taken per donor.

Sequencing input: central memory CD4+ T cells from blood. The source is a man under 40 in good health. V usage is TRBV5-6 and J usage is TRBJ2-5, with 8 bases fitting TRBD1. The CDR3 is CASHSPGGKETQYF. The DNA of the CDR3 is TGTGCCAGTCACAGCCCAGGGGGCAAGGAGACCCAGTACTTC.